The entry that follows covers one TCR beta chain sequence. The antigen it binds to is not known. No per-base quality is available; no much larger clone lies one base away. These data originate in a study of shared clonotypes between healthy human individuals (dated by TCRdb to between 2020 and 2021). A note on the overall study: A couple of women and a few men aged 18 to 49 years were included in the cohort. Per donor, three plates each were used for CD4 naive and CD4 memory, two for CD8 naive, and one for CD8 memory. The study deeply sequenced blood TCR repertoires of about 5 healthy adults to estimate repertoire size and the extent of clonotype sharing between individuals. Different laboratories and diverse techniques were used to prepare libraries and sequence TCR repertoires, to increase sequencing depth and limit assay-specific biases. Between about 0.8 and 9 billion PBMCs per donor were obtained by leukapheresis.

Sequences MNHEY (CDR1) and SVGAGI (CDR2) are obtained from the germline V gene. Counted from cysteine to phenylalanine, this CDR3 has 16 amino acids. Only the CDR3 part of the read is kept: 48 bases, read in frame from the first base. V and J are truncated by 0 bases and 3 bases respectively, leaving an intervening sequence of 15 bases. For the CD8 naive samples, CD45RO-negative cells were positively selected for CCR7, yielding a CD45RA+CCR7+ population from which TemRA cells were excluded. Donors were healthy HIV-negative adults with no recently reported acute infections or vaccinations. Every donor was a Caucasian adult living in Nashville, Tennessee, USA. Blood was collected by leukapheresis, and PBMCs were isolated by Ficoll-Histopaque density gradient centrifugation and then cryopreserved in liquid nitrogen vapor phase. Purity and quantity of every magnetically sorted T cell population were checked by analytical flow cytometry. Genomic DNA was isolated from each sorted fraction and quantified by UV absorbance on a Nanodrop 2000c.

What the study reported, not specific to this receptor: Estimated clonotype richness was generally larger for naive than for memory subsets. Clonotypes shared by all four sorted-subset donors showed higher generation probabilities than non-shared clonotypes. About 5% of naive CD4, 3.5% of naive CD8, around 2.3% of memory CD4, and less than 0.45% of memory CD8 clonotypes were shared across several donors. Because the study included only a small number of donors, the genetic and exposure-history diversity represented was limited. Based on pairwise subsampling, the degree of clonotype sharing among donors was expected to be affected by sequencing depth. Sampling was restricted to blood, and TCR repertoires in tissues likely differ from the TCR repertoires found in blood. Incomplete sequencing was indicated by rarefaction of sorted-subset datasets, despite the large sequencing depth.

Using the deep immunoSEQ assay, multiplex PCR amplified TCR CDR3 regions from genomic DNA. Genomic DNA extracted from each cell subset was distributed evenly over all wells of several immunoSEQ 96-well plates, and each plate served as one replicate. For sorted subsets, 200 to 250 ng of genomic DNA, equivalent to 25,000 to 30,000 T cell genomes, went into each replicate PCR. The purified libraries were quantified using a Qubit 3.0 fluorometer, sized with a Bioanalyzer 2100, and then quantified again using the KAPA Library Quantification kit. A separate single-read 150-cycle Illumina NextSeq 550 flow cell was used to sequence each immunoSEQ 96-well plate. Processing in the source paper ran as follows. The immunoSEQ output contained only junctional sequences without quality scores, so filtering could not match that applied to full-length reads. To assign V/J genes and CDR3, sequences were annotated against IMGT germline references using PyIR, a Python wrapper for IgBLAST v1.9. Reads with weak V/J assignments (E-value above 1e-6), missing CDR3, stop codons, out-of-frame junctions, or ambiguous translated residues were removed. V3J clonotypes were defined by identical inferred V gene, J gene, and CDR3 amino acid sequence. Percentage overlap between repertoires was calculated by dividing the number of shared unique clonotypes by the size of the smaller repertoire. Richness of each repertoire was evaluated using RTK rarefaction, the Chao1 estimator, and Recon v2.1 estimates of unobserved clonotypes. OLGA was used to compute generation probabilities for all TCRbeta clonotypes that the gDNA method yielded from a handful of donors. The table was pulled from immuneACCESS by TCRdb, which kept in-frame rearrangements only. Such tables lose some clones; where checked, under half of the loss comes from unresolved V genes, and the rest has no known cause. D and trimming were read from the DNA, whereas the V and J calls and clone size are those reported in that table. This sample has around 620,000 clones in its table, and 85% to 95% of those were observed once. The leading ten clones occupy over 0.09% of the sample.

The sequence came from a woman in her 30s in good health. The specimen sequenced was naive CD8+ T cells sorted from blood. Read against the paper, the sample's cell subset or site label means: CD45RA+CCR7+. The chain is made from TRBV6-5 and TRBJ2-7; TRBD2 is a possible D gene, resting on 5 matching bases. This receptor carries the CDR3 CASSYSTGTRVYEQYF. Read as DNA, the sequence is TGTGCCAGCAGTTACTCGACGGGAACGAGAGTCTACGAGCAGTACTTC.